This T cell receptor (beta chain) was sequenced for a study of cytomegalovirus exposure and HLA in healthy donors. Study-level information: Caucasian-associated ancestry cluster membership applied to over 80% of nearly 400 genotyped donors.

Amplification used 60 Vbeta primers and 13 Jbeta primers. TCRdb's copy holds only in-frame clones and misses some; the assay was immunoSEQ multiplex PCR. The profile covers about 150,000 clones, with about three quarters appearing a single time and 1.5% to 2% taken by the ten largest. This clone was recorded once. What it binds is unknown. General study points: The study designated 150 or so TCR beta chains cytomegalovirus-associated.

With V trimmed by 8 bases and J by 1 base, 7 bases remained unmatched. Germline V gene lookup returns CDR1 SGHRS and CDR2 YFSETQ. The CDR3 spans 14 residues. There were likely unrecorded immune exposures, though donors were nominally healthy when sampled. Source material: PBMCs. The chain carries TRBV5-1 and TRBJ2-7; 9 bases are a match to TRBD1. This clonotype was sampled from a woman aged 25-40 years in good health and CMV-seronegative. CDR3 in DNA: TGCGCCAGTAAGCCGGGACAGGGTTCCTACGAGCAGTACTTC. Protein sequence: CASKPGQGSYEQYF. The full variable domain, completed using reference TRBV5-1 and TRBJ2-7, is KAGVTQTPRYLIKTRGQQVTLSCSPISGHRSVSWYQQTPGQGLQFLFEYFSETQRNKGNFPGRFSGRQFSNSRSEMNVSTLELGDSALYLCASKPGQGSYEQYFGPGTRLTVT.